This T cell receptor beta chain was sequenced for a study of shared clonotypes between healthy human individuals. Findings and limits, study-wide: Despite large depth, rarefaction showed incomplete sorted-subset sequencing. Clonotypes not shared had lower generation probabilities than those common to all four donors.

Details on this clone: Its antigen is not known.

Sorted-subset replicate PCRs used about 200 ng DNA, about 30,000 T cell genomes. Sequenced by immunoSEQ multiplex PCR; TCRdb stores in-frame clones only, minus some. The profile covers over 1.5 million clones, with 95% to 99% appearing a single time and 0.4% to 0.45% taken by the ten largest. This CDR3 is built from 15 residues. Germline V CDR1 and CDR2: LNHDA, SQIVND (reference sequence). The V end was cut by 8 bases, the J end by 4 bases, with 20 bases between. The genes are TRBV19 and TRBJ1-1; D is uncertain. The TCR comes from a man aged 25 to 45 in good health. Sequenced material: naive CD4+ T cells sorted from blood. Subset described: CD45RA+ positively selected. The CDR3 DNA reads as TGTGCCAGTCGCCCCTCTTCAGGCTACGGCACTGAAGCTTTCTTT. Amino acids: CASRPSSGYGTEAFF.